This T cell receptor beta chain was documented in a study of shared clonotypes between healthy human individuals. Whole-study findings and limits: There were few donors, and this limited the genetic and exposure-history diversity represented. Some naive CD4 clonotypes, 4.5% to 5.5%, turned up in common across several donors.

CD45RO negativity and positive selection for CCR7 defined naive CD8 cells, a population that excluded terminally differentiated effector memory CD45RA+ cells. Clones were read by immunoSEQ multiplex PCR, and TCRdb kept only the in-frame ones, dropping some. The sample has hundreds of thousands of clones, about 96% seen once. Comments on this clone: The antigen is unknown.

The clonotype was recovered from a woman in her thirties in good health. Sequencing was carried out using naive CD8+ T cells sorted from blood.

CDR3 sequence: CASSLTGGSTEAFF. DNA of the CDR3: TGTGCCAGCAGCTTAACGGGGGGTAGCACTGAAGCTTTCTTT. The V and J genes are TRBV13 and TRBJ1-1; a weak D match, TRBD1 (5 bases). Germline assignment: CDR1 PRHDT and CDR2 FYEKMQ (reference sequence). The germline V and J ends were trimmed by 2 bases and 4 bases, with 11 bases remaining between them. This CDR3 contains 14 residues.